This T cell receptor (beta chain) is drawn from a study of cytomegalovirus exposure and HLA in healthy donors. PCR amplification relied on 60 Vbeta primers (plus 13 Jbeta primers). Using immunoSEQ multiplex PCR, the repertoire was profiled, and TCRdb retains in-frame clones only, with some absent. The table has 100,000 to 150,000 clones, 60% to 85% seen once. Germline CDR1 and CDR2: SGHTA and FQGTGA. V dropped 2 bases and J dropped 4 bases, with 14 bases sitting between them. The CDR3 runs 16 residues. This TCR was recovered from a female donor in good health and CMV-seronegative. The material sequenced was PBMCs. The gene calls are TRBV7-3 and TRBJ2-2, with D possibly TRBD2 on 6 matching bases. The CDR3 nucleotides read TGTGCCAGCAGCTTATCCTCTAGCGTGCGCACCGGGGAGCTGTTTTTT. This sequence encodes CASSLSSSVRTGELFF.